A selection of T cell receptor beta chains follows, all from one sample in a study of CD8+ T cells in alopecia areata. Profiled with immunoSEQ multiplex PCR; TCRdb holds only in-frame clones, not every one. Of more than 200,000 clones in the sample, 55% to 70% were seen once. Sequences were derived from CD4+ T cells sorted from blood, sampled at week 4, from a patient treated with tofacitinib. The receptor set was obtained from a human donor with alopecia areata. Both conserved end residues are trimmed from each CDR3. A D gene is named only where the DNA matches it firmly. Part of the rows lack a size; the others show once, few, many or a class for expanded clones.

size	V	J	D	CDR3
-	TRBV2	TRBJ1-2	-	ASTRDGSNYGYT
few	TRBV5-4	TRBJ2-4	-	ASSPGRAEGNIQY
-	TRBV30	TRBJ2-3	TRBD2	AWSTGLAMGTDTQY
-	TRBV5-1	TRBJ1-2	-	ASSFRGGYT
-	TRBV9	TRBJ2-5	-	ASSAGGRSQETQY
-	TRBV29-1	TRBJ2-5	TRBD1	SVLGTAQETQY
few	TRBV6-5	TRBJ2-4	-	ASSYSQGVAKNIQY
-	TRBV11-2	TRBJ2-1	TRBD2	ASSRESSGELQQF
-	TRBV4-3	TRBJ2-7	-	ASSQAKGPKSYEQY
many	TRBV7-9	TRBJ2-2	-	ASSLVLGSGELF
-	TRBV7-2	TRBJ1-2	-	ASSARHRAGYT
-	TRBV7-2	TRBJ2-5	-	ASSLGSEETQY
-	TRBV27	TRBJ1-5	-	ASSPRGAYQPQH
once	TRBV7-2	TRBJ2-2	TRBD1	ASSRDRGLIAGELF
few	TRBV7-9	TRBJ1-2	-	ASSLGQNYGYT
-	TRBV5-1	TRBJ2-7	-	ASSSHQGGQY
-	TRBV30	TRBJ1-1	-	AWTEGGSFEAF
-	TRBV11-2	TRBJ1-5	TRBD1	ASSLMGQINQPQH